This T cell receptor beta chain was identified in a study of shared clonotypes between healthy human individuals. Sequenced by immunoSEQ multiplex PCR; TCRdb stores in-frame clones only, minus some. The sample contains about 1.9 million clones, roughly 95% of which appear only once. Terminally differentiated effector memory CD45RA+ cells were excluded from the naive CD8 cells, which were CD45RO-negative and positively selected for CCR7. The sample comprised naive CD8+ T cells from PBMCs. This receptor was identified in a man younger than 30 in good health. Some clones in this sample may be carry-over from other donors' samples.

Here the CDR3 DNA reads TGTGCCAGCAGTCTGGGACTAGCTCTACAAGAGCAGTACTTC. This gives the protein CASSLGLALQEQYF. This chain connects TRBV27 to TRBJ2-7; TRBD2 matches at 9 bases. CDR3 length: 14 residues. Losses at the gene ends were 5 bases for V and 7 bases for J; bases not matched to a gene: 9. Germline CDR1 and CDR2: MNHEY and SMNVEV (reference sequence).